What follows is one TCR beta chain and its context. TCRdb's copy holds only in-frame clones and misses some; the assay was immunoSEQ multiplex PCR. The table includes around 2.1 million clones, 93% detected once. The data stem from a study of shared clonotypes between healthy human individuals. This CDR3 has 14 residues. Germline V gives CDR1 MDHEN, CDR2 SYDVKM. The ends were cut back, 10 bases at V and 0 bases at J, with 16 bases in the middle. Naive CD8 cells lacked CD45RO and underwent positive selection for CCR7, leaving out terminally differentiated effector memory CD45RA+ cells. The chain uses TRBV28 and TRBJ2-7; D is possibly TRBD1 or TRBD2 (5 bases each). This receptor was taken from a young man in good health. Some clones in this sample may be carry-over from other donors' samples. The material sequenced was naive CD8+ T cells from PBMCs. The CDR3 DNA sequence: TGTGCCACAGCCCAGGCAGGGAGCTCCTACGAGCAGTACTTC. Encoded protein: CATAQAGSSYEQYF.